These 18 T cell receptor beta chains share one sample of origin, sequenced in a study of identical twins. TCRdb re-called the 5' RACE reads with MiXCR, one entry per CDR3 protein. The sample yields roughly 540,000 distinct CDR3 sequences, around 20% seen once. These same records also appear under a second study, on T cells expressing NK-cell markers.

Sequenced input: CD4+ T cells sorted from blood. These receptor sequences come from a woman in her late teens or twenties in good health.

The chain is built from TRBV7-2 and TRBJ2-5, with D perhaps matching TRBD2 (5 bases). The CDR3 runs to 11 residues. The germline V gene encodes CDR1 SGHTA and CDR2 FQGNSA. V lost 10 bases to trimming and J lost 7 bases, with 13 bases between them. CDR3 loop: CATGSGVTQYF. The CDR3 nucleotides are TGTGCCACGGGGTCCGGCGTGACCCAGTACTTC.

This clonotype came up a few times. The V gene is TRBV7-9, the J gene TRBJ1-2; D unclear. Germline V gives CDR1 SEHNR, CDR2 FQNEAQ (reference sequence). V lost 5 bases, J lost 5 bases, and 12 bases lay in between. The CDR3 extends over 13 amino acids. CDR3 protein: CASSPDGIYGYTF. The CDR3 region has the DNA TGTGCCAGCAGCCCAGACGGTATTTATGGCTACACCTTC.

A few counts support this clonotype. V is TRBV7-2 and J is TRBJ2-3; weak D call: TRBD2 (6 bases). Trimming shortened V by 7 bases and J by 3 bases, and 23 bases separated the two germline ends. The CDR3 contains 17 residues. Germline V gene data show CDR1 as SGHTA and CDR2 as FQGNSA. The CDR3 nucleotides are TGTGCCAGCACACAGGAGGCTAGCGTGAGGGGAACAGATACGCAGTATTTT. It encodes CASTQEASVRGTDTQYF.

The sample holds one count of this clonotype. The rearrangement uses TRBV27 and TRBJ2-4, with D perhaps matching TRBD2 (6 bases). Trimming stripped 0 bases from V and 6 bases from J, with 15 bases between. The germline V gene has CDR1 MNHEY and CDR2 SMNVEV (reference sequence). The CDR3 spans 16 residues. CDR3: CASSLSRRGGRNIQYF. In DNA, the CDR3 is TGTGCCAGCAGTTTATCGAGGCGGGGTGGGAGAAACATTCAGTACTTC.

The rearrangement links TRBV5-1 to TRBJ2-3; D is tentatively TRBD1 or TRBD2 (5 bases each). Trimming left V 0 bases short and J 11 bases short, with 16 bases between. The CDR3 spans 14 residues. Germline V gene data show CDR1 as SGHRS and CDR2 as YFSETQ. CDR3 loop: CASSLEGDHIGQYF. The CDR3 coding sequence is TGCGCCAGCAGCTTGGAAGGGGACCATATCGGGCAGTATTTT.

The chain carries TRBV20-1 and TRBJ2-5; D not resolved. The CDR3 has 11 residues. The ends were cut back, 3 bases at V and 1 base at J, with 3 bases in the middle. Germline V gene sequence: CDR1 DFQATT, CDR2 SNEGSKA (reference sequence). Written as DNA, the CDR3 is TGCAGTGCTAGTTTCCAAGAGACCCAGTACTTC. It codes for CSASFQETQYF.

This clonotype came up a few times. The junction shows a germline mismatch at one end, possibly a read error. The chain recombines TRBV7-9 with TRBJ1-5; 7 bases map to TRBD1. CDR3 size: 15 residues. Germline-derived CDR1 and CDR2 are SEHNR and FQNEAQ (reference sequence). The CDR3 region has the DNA TGTGCCAGCAGCCAACAGGGGCAGAGCAATCAGCTCCAGCATTTT. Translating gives CASSQQGQSNQLQHF.

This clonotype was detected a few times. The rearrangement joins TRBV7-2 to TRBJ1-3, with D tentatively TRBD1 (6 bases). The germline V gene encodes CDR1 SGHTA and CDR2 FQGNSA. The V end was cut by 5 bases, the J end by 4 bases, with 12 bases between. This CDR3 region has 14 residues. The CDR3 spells CASSPQGQGNTIYF. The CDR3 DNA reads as TGTGCCAGCAGCCCACAGGGACAAGGAAACACCATATATTTT. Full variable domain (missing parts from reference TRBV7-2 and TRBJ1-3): GAGVSQSPSNKVTEKGKDVELRCDPISGHTALYWYRQSLGQGLEFLIYFQGNSAPDKSGLPSDRFSAERTGGSVSTLTIQRTQQEDSAVYLCASSPQGQGNTIYFGEGSWLTVV.

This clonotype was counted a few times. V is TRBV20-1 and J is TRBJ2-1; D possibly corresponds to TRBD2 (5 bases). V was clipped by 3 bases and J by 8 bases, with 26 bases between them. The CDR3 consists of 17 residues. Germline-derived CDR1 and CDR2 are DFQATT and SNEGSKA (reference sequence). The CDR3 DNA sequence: TGCAGTGCTAGGCGGTATTCAACTAGGCCGAGTGGGGATGAGCAGTTCTTC. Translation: CSARRYSTRPSGDEQFF.

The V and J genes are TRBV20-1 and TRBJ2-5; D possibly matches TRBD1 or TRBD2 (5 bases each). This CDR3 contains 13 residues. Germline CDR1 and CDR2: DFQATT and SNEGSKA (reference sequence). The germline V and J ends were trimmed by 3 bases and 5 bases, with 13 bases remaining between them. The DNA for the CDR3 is TGCAGTGCTAGGTCGGGGAACAGGGAGACCCAGTACTTC. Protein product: CSARSGNRETQYF.

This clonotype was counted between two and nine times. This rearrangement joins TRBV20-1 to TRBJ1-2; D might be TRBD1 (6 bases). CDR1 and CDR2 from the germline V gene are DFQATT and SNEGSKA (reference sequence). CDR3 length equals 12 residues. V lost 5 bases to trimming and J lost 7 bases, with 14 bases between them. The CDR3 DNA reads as TGCAGTGCTCGGAGGACCAGGGGTGGCTACACCTTC. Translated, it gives CSARRTRGGYTF.

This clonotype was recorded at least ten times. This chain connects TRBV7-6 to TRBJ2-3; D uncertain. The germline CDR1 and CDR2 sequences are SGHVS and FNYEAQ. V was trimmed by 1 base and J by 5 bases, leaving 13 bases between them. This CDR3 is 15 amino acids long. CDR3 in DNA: TGTGCCAGCAGCTTAGATTCCGGGCTAATAGATACGCAGTATTTT. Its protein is CASSLDSGLIDTQYF.

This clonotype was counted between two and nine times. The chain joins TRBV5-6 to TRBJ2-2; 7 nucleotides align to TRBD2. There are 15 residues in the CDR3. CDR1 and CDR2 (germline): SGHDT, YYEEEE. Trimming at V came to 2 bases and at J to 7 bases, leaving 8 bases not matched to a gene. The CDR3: CASSFGLVEVGELFF. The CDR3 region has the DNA TGTGCCAGCAGCTTTGGACTAGTCGAGGTCGGGGAGCTGTTTTTT.

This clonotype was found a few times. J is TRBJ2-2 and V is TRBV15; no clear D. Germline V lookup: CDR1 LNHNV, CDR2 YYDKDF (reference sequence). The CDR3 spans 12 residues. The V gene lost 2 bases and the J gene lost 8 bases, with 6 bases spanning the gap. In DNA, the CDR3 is TGTGCCACCAGCAGACCCGGTGGGGAGCTGTTTTTT. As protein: CATSRPGGELFF.

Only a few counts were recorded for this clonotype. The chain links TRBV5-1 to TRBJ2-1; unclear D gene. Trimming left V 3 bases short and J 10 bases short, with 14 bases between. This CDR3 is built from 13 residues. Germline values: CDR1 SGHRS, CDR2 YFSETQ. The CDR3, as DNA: TGCGCCAGCAGCTCGGAACCGAACGTAGAGCAGTTCTTC. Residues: CASSSEPNVEQFF.

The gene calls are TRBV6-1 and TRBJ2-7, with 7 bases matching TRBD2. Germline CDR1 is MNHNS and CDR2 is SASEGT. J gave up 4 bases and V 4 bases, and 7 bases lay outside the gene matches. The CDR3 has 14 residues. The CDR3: CASSVGRGVYEQYF. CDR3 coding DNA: TGTGCCAGCAGTGTGGGGAGGGGAGTTTACGAGCAGTACTTC.

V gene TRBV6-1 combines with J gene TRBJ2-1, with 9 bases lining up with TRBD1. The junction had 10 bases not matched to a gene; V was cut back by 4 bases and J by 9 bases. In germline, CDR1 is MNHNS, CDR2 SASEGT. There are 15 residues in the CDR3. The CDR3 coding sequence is TGTGCCAGCAGTGCTCCCGGGACAGGGTATAGTGAGCAGTTCTTC. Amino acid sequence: CASSAPGTGYSEQFF.

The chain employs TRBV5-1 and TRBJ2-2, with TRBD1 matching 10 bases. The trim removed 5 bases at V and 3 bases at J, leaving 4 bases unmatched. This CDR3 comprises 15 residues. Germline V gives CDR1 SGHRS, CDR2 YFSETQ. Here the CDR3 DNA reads TGCGCCAGCAGACCGGACAGGGGGGACACCGGGGAGCTGTTTTTT. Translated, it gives CASRPDRGDTGELFF.